This T cell receptor beta chain was retrieved from a study of cytomegalovirus exposure and HLA in healthy donors. The germline V gene encodes CDR1 MNHEY and CDR2 SMNVEV (reference sequence). This CDR3 has 14 amino acids. V lost 3 bases and J lost 4; bases outside the gene matches: 1. The PCR employed 60 Vbeta primers together with 13 Jbeta primers. Produced via immunoSEQ multiplex PCR; TCRdb's table is partial and in-frame only. The table has about 130,000 clones, around 77% seen once. The sequenced sample was PBMCs. The clonotype comes from a man aged 25-40 years in good health and CMV-seronegative. V usage is TRBV27 and J usage is TRBJ1-4; TRBD1 matches 8 bases. In DNA form, the CDR3 reads TGTGCCAGCAGTTTTGACAGGGGTAATGAAAAACTGTTTTTT. Encoded protein: CASSFDRGNEKLFF.